The T cell receptor beta chain described here comes from a study of T cell responses to AZD1222 COVID-19 vaccine. Study-level findings and limits: Donors in the cohort were predominantly white British and more often female, and clonal diversity was possibly underestimated.

Germline V lookup: CDR1 SQVTM, CDR2 ANQGSEA. The CDR3 consists of 12 residues. With V trimmed by 4 bases and J by 7 bases, 7 bases remained unmatched. In this sample, this clone turned up once. Antigen: not known. Sequencing was performed with immunoSEQ multiplex PCR; in TCRdb, only in-frame clones are kept and a portion is missing. The data show about 100,000 clones, about 92% seen once. This TCR came from an adult in good health. This material consisted of peripheral blood, taken on day 0 of AZD1222 vaccination. The rearrangement uses TRBV29-1 and TRBJ2-7; 7 bases line up with TRBD2. This CDR3 reads CSVGQGAGEQYF. The CDR3 nucleotides read TGCAGCGTTGGTCAGGGAGCGGGGGAGCAGTACTTC.